What follows are 2 T cell receptor beta chains derived from one specimen sequenced in a study of T-cell memory formation after mild COVID-19. One entry per CDR3 protein results from TCRdb running MiXCR on the 5' RACE reads. The sample holds more than 300,000 distinct CDR3 sequences, roughly an eighth seen once. The sample was PBMCs or a T cell subset sorted from them (not recorded which). All receptors come from a man aged 18 to 29 who had mild COVID-19 (a few samples of this study predate the infection). Cell type and time point are not known.

J is TRBJ1-6 and V is TRBV5-1; D may be TRBD1 (5 bases). Germline lookup yields CDR1 SGHRS and CDR2 YFSETQ. Trimming took 4 bases from V and 0 from J, leaving 11 bases between them. CDR3 length equals 16 residues. The CDR3 is CASSIRESSYNSPLHF. The CDR3 DNA is TGCGCCAGCAGCATCAGGGAGAGCTCCTATAATTCACCCCTCCACTTT.

The gene calls are TRBV27 and TRBJ2-1; 11 bases are a match to TRBD1. V gave up 6 bases and J gave up 6 bases; unmatched junction bases: 4. The CDR3 runs 14 residues. The germline V gene has CDR1 MNHEY and CDR2 SMNVEV (reference sequence). The CDR3 sequence: CASSRDRGGNEQFF. CDR3 nucleotide sequence: TGTGCCAGCAGCCGGGACAGGGGGGGCAATGAGCAGTTCTTC.